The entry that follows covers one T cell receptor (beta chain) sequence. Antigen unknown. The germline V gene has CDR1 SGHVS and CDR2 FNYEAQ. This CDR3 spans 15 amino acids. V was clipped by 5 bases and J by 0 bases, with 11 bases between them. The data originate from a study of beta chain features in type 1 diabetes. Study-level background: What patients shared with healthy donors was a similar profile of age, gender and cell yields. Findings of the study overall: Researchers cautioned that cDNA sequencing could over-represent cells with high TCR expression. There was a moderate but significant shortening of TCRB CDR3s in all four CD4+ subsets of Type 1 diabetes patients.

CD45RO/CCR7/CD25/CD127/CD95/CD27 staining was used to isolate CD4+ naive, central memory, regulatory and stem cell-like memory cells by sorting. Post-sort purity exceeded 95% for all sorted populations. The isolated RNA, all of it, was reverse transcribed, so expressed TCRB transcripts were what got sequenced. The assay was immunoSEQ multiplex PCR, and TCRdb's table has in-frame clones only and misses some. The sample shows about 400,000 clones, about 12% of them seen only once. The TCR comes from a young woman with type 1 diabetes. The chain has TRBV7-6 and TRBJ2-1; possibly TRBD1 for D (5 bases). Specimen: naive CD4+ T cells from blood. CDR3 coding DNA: TGTGCCAGCAGCGCAGGGTTCCCCTCCTACAATGAGCAGTTCTTC. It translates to CASSAGFPSYNEQFF.